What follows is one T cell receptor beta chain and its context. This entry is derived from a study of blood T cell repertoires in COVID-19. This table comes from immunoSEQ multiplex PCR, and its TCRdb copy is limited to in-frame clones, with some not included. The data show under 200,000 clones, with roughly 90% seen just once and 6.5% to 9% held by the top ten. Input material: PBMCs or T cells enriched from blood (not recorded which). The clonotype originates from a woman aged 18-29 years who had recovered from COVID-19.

The DNA for the CDR3 is TGTGCCAGCAGTTCCCCCGGGACAGGGGGTGTAAGTAGCTACACCTTC. This translates into CASSSPGTGGVSSYTF. The chain couples TRBV28 to TRBJ1-2; 11 nucleotides align to TRBD1. The CDR3 length is 16 residues. The junction had 13 bases not matched to a gene; V was cut back by 4 bases and J by 9 bases. Germline V CDR1 and CDR2: MDHEN, SYDVKM.